The 22 T cell receptor beta chains in this list originate from one sample, sequenced in a study of lymphopenia after photon versus proton radiotherapy. Only in-frame clones appear in the TCRdb table, and some are missing; sequencing was by immunoSEQ multiplex PCR. The table shows about 16,000 clones, with 88% occurring only once. Here the sequenced sample was peripheral blood, taken from a patient treated with proton-based radiotherapy. The receptors stem from a woman aged 60 to 75 with cholangiocarcinoma. Some clones in this sample may be carry-over from other donors' samples.

This chain uses TRBV19 with TRBJ1-1; D is undetermined. Germline lookup yields CDR1 LNHDA and CDR2 SQIVND (reference sequence). Deletions cut 4 bases from V and 5 bases from J, with 5 bases between. The CDR3 contains 11 residues. CDR3 amino acids: CASSRGTEAFF. The CDR3 DNA follows: TGTGCCAGTAGTAGAGGGACTGAAGCTTTCTTT.

The V gene is TRBV7-3, the J gene TRBJ2-5; no clear D gene. V gave up 5 bases and J gave up 2 bases, with 9 bases separating them. The CDR3 extends over 13 amino acids. The germline gives CDR1 SGHTA, CDR2 FQGTGA. The CDR3 sequence is CASSPTPQETQYF. The CDR3 DNA reads as TGTGCCAGCAGCCCCACTCCTCAAGAGACCCAGTACTTC.

The V call is TRBV28, the J call TRBJ1-5, with 8 bases fitting TRBD1. Germline loops: CDR1 MDHEN, CDR2 SYDVKM. This CDR3 has 18 amino acids. With 0 bases clipped from V and 1 base from J, the junction kept 8 bases outside the gene matches. CDR3 DNA: TGTGCCAGCAGTTTATGGGGACAGGCGGGGGGAAGCAATCAGCCCCAGCATTTT. Residues: CASSLWGQAGGSNQPQHF.

The chain carries TRBV7-6 and TRBJ2-3, with D uncertain. Germline CDR1 SGHVS, CDR2 FNYEAQ. This CDR3 contains 11 residues. V lost 7 bases and J lost 6, with 8 bases in between. This CDR3 is CASTVGDTQYF. The CDR3 DNA follows: TGTGCCAGCACAGTTGGTGATACGCAGTATTTT.

By sample fraction, this clone is medium-sized. The chain recombines TRBV7-9 with TRBJ1-2; D call uncertain. The germline V gene has CDR1 SEHNR and CDR2 FQNEAQ (reference sequence). With 2 bases removed from V and 6 bases from J, the gap between germline ends came to 13 bases. The CDR3 is 14 residues long. CDR3 DNA sequence: TGTGCCAGCAGCTTATCAAGCCGGGTACATGGCTACACCTTC. Encoded protein: CASSLSSRVHGYTF.

The chain is built from TRBV27 and TRBJ2-5; D unclear. Germline CDR1 MNHEY, CDR2 SMNVEV (reference sequence). This CDR3 is built from 12 residues. V lost 6 bases to trimming and J lost 7 bases, with 12 bases between them. DNA of the CDR3: TGTGCCAGCAGCCCAAACGTGGGGACCCAGTACTTC. Its protein product is CASSPNVGTQYF.

A single count supports this clone. This chain links TRBV11-2 with TRBJ2-7; D may correspond to TRBD1 or TRBD2 (5 bases each). The ends were cut back, 1 base at V and 4 bases at J, with 11 bases in the middle. The CDR3 totals 14 residues. Germline V gene data show CDR1 as SGHAT and CDR2 as FQNNGV. The CDR3: CASSLGGKGYEQYF. CDR3 bases: TGTGCCAGCAGCTTAGGGGGGAAGGGGTACGAGCAGTACTTC.

A note on this clone: At one end the junction does not follow the germline gene, possibly because of a read error. The chain has TRBV7-7 and TRBJ2-5; D may be TRBD2 (6 bases). This CDR3 contains 14 residues. Germline V lookup: CDR1 SSHAT, CDR2 FNYEAQ (reference sequence). CDR3 loop: CASSLPVGGETQYF. CDR3 in DNA: TGTGCTAGCAGCCTACCTGTCGGGGGAGAGACCCAGTACTTC.

By frequency in the sample, this clone is medium-sized. This rearrangement joins TRBV2 to TRBJ1-5, with D hard to call. The length of the CDR3 is 14 residues. Germline CDR1 is SNHLY and CDR2 is FYNNEI. The V end was cut by 3 bases, the J end by 10 bases, with 16 bases between. CDR3 sequence (DNA): TGTGCCAGCAGTGACTTCGACTCGGACTCACCCCAGCATTTT. This codes for CASSDFDSDSPQHF.

The rearrangement uses TRBV6-5 and TRBJ2-1; D is unclear. V lost 5 bases and J lost 3, with 11 bases in between. This CDR3 is 14 amino acids long. Germline CDR1 is MNHEY and CDR2 is SVGAGI. CDR3 DNA: TGTGCCAGCAGTCCTAGGAAACTCTACAATGAGCAGTTCTTC. Translated: CASSPRKLYNEQFF.

The chain is built from TRBV7-6 and TRBJ2-7; TRBD2 agrees at 8 bases. The J segment lost 0 bases and the V segment lost 1 base, leaving 5 bases of the junction unmatched. CDR3 length: 16 amino acids. CDR1 and CDR2 (germline): SGHVS, FNYEAQ. CDR3 residues: CASSLGRREDSYEQYF. The CDR3 DNA is TGTGCCAGCAGCTTAGGGAGGCGGGAGGACTCCTACGAGCAGTACTTC.

The gene calls are TRBV2 and TRBJ2-3; 8 positions match TRBD2. J lost 3 bases, V lost 4 bases, and 3 bases had no gene match. Germline V gene data show CDR1 as SNHLY and CDR2 as FYNNEI. The CDR3 covers 14 residues. The CDR3 region is CASSVAGLTDTQYF. CDR3 nucleotide sequence: TGTGCCAGCAGTGTAGCGGGACTAACAGATACGCAGTATTTT.

V gene TRBV5-1 combines with J gene TRBJ2-5, with D maybe TRBD1 (6 bases). CDR3 length: 13 amino acids. From germline, CDR1 is SGHRS and CDR2 YFSETQ. Deletions cut 0 bases from V and 3 bases from J, with 6 bases between. CDR3 sequence reads: CASSLGQEETQYF. In DNA form, the CDR3 reads TGCGCCAGCAGCTTGGGACAGGAAGAGACCCAGTACTTC.

The chain employs TRBV18 and TRBJ1-4, with a weak D call TRBD1 (5 bases). V shed 0 bases and J shed 2 bases, with 10 bases lying between them. CDR3 size: 16 residues. Germline CDR1 and CDR2: KGHSH and LQKENI. The CDR3 DNA is TGTGCCAGCTCACCACCCGGGCAGGGCACTAATGAAAAACTGTTTTTT. Translated, it gives CASSPPGQGTNEKLFF. Full variable domain (remainder filled in from reference TRBV18 and TRBJ1-4): NAGVMQNPRHLVRRRGQEARLRCSPMKGHSHVYWYRQLPEEGLKFMVYLQKENIIDESGMPKERFSAEFPKEGPSILRIQQVVRGDSAAYFCASSPPGQGTNEKLFFGSGTQLSVL.

The V gene is TRBV7-9, the J gene TRBJ1-3; D not resolved. Germline V gives CDR1 SEHNR, CDR2 FQNEAQ (reference sequence). The CDR3 totals 13 residues. Deletions cut 4 bases from V and 8 bases from J, with 12 bases between. This CDR3 reads CASSSPPLDTIYF. The CDR3 DNA sequence: TGTGCCAGCAGCTCGCCCCCTCTCGACACCATATATTTT.

The genes are TRBV2 and TRBJ2-2, with 9 positions matching TRBD1. Per germline, CDR1 SNHLY and CDR2 FYNNEI. Trimming took 5 bases from V and 5 from J; bases not matched to a gene: 9. This CDR3 spans 16 amino acids. The CDR3 protein is CASSSGTGLWTGELFF. The CDR3 coding sequence is TGTGCCAGCAGTTCCGGGACAGGGTTATGGACCGGGGAGCTGTTTTTT.

V gene TRBV7-2 combines with J gene TRBJ1-2, with TRBD1 identical over 7 bases. Germline V gene lookup returns CDR1 SGHTA and CDR2 FQGNSA. The CDR3 is 11 amino acids. The trim removed 6 bases at V and 10 bases at J, leaving 5 bases unmatched. CDR3 nucleotides: TGTGCCAGCAGACCCGACAGGGACTACACCTTC. Translating gives CASRPDRDYTF.

The genes are TRBV7-2 and TRBJ2-1, with D uncertain. Germline V gene lookup returns CDR1 SGHTA and CDR2 FQGNSA. There are 13 residues in the CDR3. V lost 2 bases and J lost 6, with 8 bases in between. The CDR3 region has the DNA TGTGCCAGCAGCTTAAGGACCGCCAATGAGCAGTTCTTC. This sequence encodes CASSLRTANEQFF.

This chain joins TRBV7-9 and TRBJ2-5; 9 bases line up with TRBD2. CDR3 size: 16 residues. After removal of 3 bases from V and 5 bases from J, the junction contained 10 bases not matched to a gene. The germline V gene has CDR1 SEHNR and CDR2 FQNEAQ (reference sequence). CDR3 loop: CASSLILSGSGETQYF. In nucleotides, the CDR3 is TGTGCCAGCAGCTTGATCCTTAGCGGGAGTGGGGAGACCCAGTACTTC.

This clone was recorded only once. This sequence joins TRBV10-3 and TRBJ2-5; 7 nucleotides agree with TRBD1. CDR1 is ENHRY, CDR2 SYGVKD, per germline. J gave up 4 bases and V 3 bases, and 5 bases lay outside the gene matches. The CDR3 is made up of 14 amino acids. CDR3 sequence reads: CAISESQGRETQYF. The CDR3 region has the DNA TGTGCCATCAGTGAATCACAGGGGCGAGAGACCCAGTACTTC.

J is TRBJ1-2 and V is TRBV11-1, with TRBD1 matching 8 bases. Germline CDR1 SGHAT, CDR2 FQDESV (reference sequence). This CDR3 is built from 18 residues. V lost 4 bases and J lost 0; bases outside the gene matches: 13. Here the CDR3 DNA reads TGTGCCAGCAGCTCACGTCCCGGGACAGGACTCGCTAACTATGGCTACACCTTC. Its translation: CASSSRPGTGLANYGYTF.

The rearrangement links TRBV30 to TRBJ1-3; perhaps TRBD1 as D (5 bases). Germline-derived CDR1 and CDR2 are GTSNPN and SVGIG (reference sequence). V lost 4 bases and J 0 bases, leaving 7 bases between the germline ends. The CDR3 extends over 13 amino acids. The CDR3 region is CAWTGISGNTIYF. The CDR3 DNA sequence: TGTGCCTGGACAGGGATCTCTGGAAACACCATATATTTT.